The source of this T cell receptor beta chain is a study of long-term antiretroviral therapy in people with HIV (dated by TCRdb to 2022 to 2024). The study in broad terms: Collection of the earliest samples took place about a decade ahead of the 2015 WHO recommendation for immediate ART, at a time when ART was typically delayed until CD4 counts fell. This retrospective serial study examined whether starting ART and sustained HIV suppression were associated with changes in the composition and diversity of the TRB repertoire in peripheral blood. Test extractions of a monoclonal T-cell line alongside approximately 34 polyclonal samples showed no cross-contamination during QIAcube processing. About 35% of the 30 participants with HIV were female. A total of 150 to 200 cryopreserved PBMC samples were contributed to the cohort by 30 adults with confirmed HIV infection, with samples collected serially over a mean of approximately six years (range 1-12).

To be included, a participant needed at least one PBMC sample from before ART initiation plus at least two post-ART samples. Treatment was received in the United States of America by all participants with HIV. Before DNA extraction, cryopreserved samples of roughly 0.85-10 million PBMC were thawed and washed. At the time of the earliest PBMC sample, participants with HIV were aged between roughly 20 and 54 years. PBMC samples from each participant spanned 1-4 timepoints before ART initiation and 2-8 timepoints after ART initiation, with a median of 7 samples. Serial HIV viral load, CD4+ T-cell count, ART history and demographic data were obtained for every participant. Genomic DNA was extracted from unsorted PBMC with a Qiagen kit on a QIAcube, processed in batches of 12 samples. The paper as a whole reports these results and caveats: The samples were dated from the mid-2000s to the late 2010s, and the ART regimens that were used may be less effective than current ART regimens. ART initiation was associated with a significant increase in TRB diversity, but diversity stayed significantly below transplant donor controls even after long-term ART. Unsorted PBMC were profiled instead of sorted CD4+ and CD8+ T cells because pre-ART samples had limited cell numbers. HIV repertoires had narrower CDR3 length ranges than controls, and the network structure suggested an antigen-experienced repertoire that shifted only slightly toward naive after ART. Because PBMC availability was limited, only the TCR beta chain was sequenced, with no alpha chain pairing. Inferences about post-ART repertoire changes are limited because no data were available on ART adherence, viral resistance or therapy changes. The repertoire was dominated across all time points by expanded TRB clones identified before ART initiation, although this dominance was seen to fluctuate and to decrease in many PLHIV after ART.

On this clone itself: This receptor's antigen is unknown. No base quality values were provided; no much bigger clone lies one nucleotide off.

The immunoSEQ hsTCRB v3.0 assay was used at survey level resolution to sequence the TRB variable region. The target sequencing depth for TRB was roughly 40,000-55,000 T-cell genomes per sample. Pooled TRB libraries were sequenced on an Illumina MiSeq with a v3 150-cycle kit. As for the original processing: Repertoire analysis was performed in R inside a reproducible Nextflow workflow that covered QC, data transformation and analysis. Custom analyses were implemented in LymphoSeq2, an R package for AIRR-Seq data exploration. Several samples that produced fewer than 5000 total TRB sequences were removed, so approximately 190 HIV repertoires were analyzed. Among the 180 to 200 HIV repertoires that were kept, some 60 were collected before ART initiation and over 120 were collected after ART initiation. Repertoires were downsampled to 5000 TRB nucleotide sequences, with summary statistics averaged over 100 downsampling iterations. The analysis kept only TRB sequences whose CDR3 regions were at least seven amino acids long. Diversity was assessed using a clonality score derived from Shannon entropy and using the Gini coefficient. In the repertoire networks, any two of the top 5000 CDR3 amino acid sequences were linked whenever the two sequences differed by an edit distance of one. For TRB CDR3 amino acid sequences, antigen specificity groups and MHC restriction were predicted with GLIPH2. To flag known CMV, EBV, HIV or tissue antigen associations, CDR3 amino acid sequences were matched against VDJdb and McPAS-TCR. Pre-ART, post-ART and control groups were compared with Wilcoxon signed-rank tests and Holm-Bonferroni correction. The source is immuneACCESS, and TCRdb retained only in-frame sequences with V and J called. Part of the clones is not carried over; for the studies checked, unresolved V genes explain less than half of this, and the remainder is unexplained. That table supplies the V and J calls and clone size; D and trimming were determined from the DNA. Counted in this sample were tens of thousands of clones; over 75% of them appeared once. Roughly 4% of the sample belongs to the ten largest clones.

This clonotype originated in a man between 18 and 35 years old with HIV. The material sequenced was unsorted PBMCs, taken 0.8 years before starting antiretroviral therapy.

The CDR3 has the sequence CASRPPGQHYEQYF. The nucleotide sequence reads TGTGCCAGCAGACCCCCGGGACAGCACTACGAGCAGTACTTC. The receptor chain draws on TRBV6-5 and TRBJ2-7; TRBD1 aligns with 7 central bases. CDR1 and CDR2 were assigned from the germline V gene as MNHEY and SVGAGI. Germline trimming: 6 bases from V, 3 bases from J; junction bases outside gene matches: 8. From cysteine to phenylalanine, the CDR3 is 14 amino acids long. Of the read, only the CDR3 DNA is kept; its 42 bases are in frame from base 1.